This TCR beta chain was obtained from a study of blood T cell repertoires in COVID-19. Study details: In each case, the material was cDNA or gDNA derived from T cells, B-cell-depleted T cells, or PBMCs.

Some clones are missing from TCRdb's copy, which holds only in-frame ones; the method was immunoSEQ multiplex PCR. The sample yields roughly 200,000 clones, about 88% seen once. The V gene end was trimmed by 5 bases and the J gene end by 7 bases; junction bases not matched to a gene: 9. The germline gives CDR1 MNHEY, CDR2 SVGAGI. The CDR3 runs 15 residues. The sequence derives from a man between 65 and 79 years old with acute or convalescent COVID-19. J is TRBJ2-2 and V is TRBV6-5, with 8 positions matching TRBD2. Specimen: peripheral blood. CDR3 protein: CASSPPGLVDGELFF. The DNA for the CDR3 is TGTGCCAGCAGTCCTCCGGGACTAGTCGACGGGGAGCTGTTTTTT.